This entry features one T cell receptor beta chain sequence. This record belongs to a study of blood T cell repertoires in COVID-19. Study in general: T cells, B-cell-depleted T cells, or PBMCs supplied cDNA or gDNA.

Original analysis: From reference gene primer amplification, estimates of nucleated cell counts were derived. TCRdb's copy holds only in-frame clones and misses some; the assay was immunoSEQ multiplex PCR. D and trimming come from the DNA, and the V and J calls and clone size come from that table. This table holds some 75,000 clones, more than 70% found once. CDR1 is SGDLS and CDR2 is YYNGEE in the germline V gene. CDR3 length: 15 amino acids. After removal of 4 bases from V and 5 bases from J, the junction contained 8 bases not matched to a gene. The sequence derives from a man aged 50-59 years with COVID-19, enrolled during active disease. The material sequenced was peripheral blood. This chain links TRBV9 with TRBJ2-7; 11 nucleotides align to TRBD2. The CDR3 DNA sequence: TGTGCCAGCAGCCCAAGACTAGCGGGGTTGAACGAGCAGTACTTC. It specifies CASSPRLAGLNEQYF. Supplemented by reference TRBV9 and TRBJ2-7, the full variable domain reads DSGVTQTPKHLITATGQRVTLRCSPRSGDLSVYWYQQSLDQGLQFLIQYYNGEERAKGNILERFSAQQFPDLHSELNLSSLELGDSALYFCASSPRLAGLNEQYFGPGTRLTVT.